This T cell receptor (beta chain) was obtained from a study of blood T cells in healthy people across ages. In terms of origin and age, donors were healthy Caucasian individuals from Russia aged about 6 to 90. No fewer than 7 million PBMCs went into each sample. The V gene end was trimmed by 4 bases and the J gene end by 4 bases; junction bases not matched to a gene: 13. The germline gives CDR1 SGHDT, CDR2 YYEEEE. CDR3 length: 16 residues. Study-wide results and limits: It was the long-lived donors that had more naive CD4+ cells and higher diversity than aged donors. Considered underestimates were the diversity estimates obtained from one million T cells.

A second PCR, run for 7 to 11 cycles, used a sample-barcoded 5' primer plus a J-beta primer mix. TCRdb ran MiXCR on the 5' RACE reads and lists one entry per CDR3 protein. Among more than 650,000 distinct CDR3 sequences listed, about 55% were seen once. On this clonotype itself: Antigen specificity is unknown.

This receptor was taken from a man of 80 years or more in good health. The genes are TRBV5-6 and TRBJ2-5, with 7 positions matching TRBD2. The sequencing input was blood. Here the CDR3 DNA reads TGTGCCAGCAGCACTCTGGCGCTAGCGGTTAGAGAGACCCAGTACTTC. Translation gives CASSTLALAVRETQYF.